What follows is one T cell receptor (beta chain) and its context. This entry comes from a study of blood T cell repertoires in COVID-19. About the study: COVID-19 samples, acute and convalescent, were from the United States, Italy and Spain. Nucleic acid was either cDNA or gDNA, and it came from T cells, B-cell-depleted T cells, or PBMCs.

This CDR3 has 16 amino acids. V lost 0 bases and J 4 bases, leaving 14 bases between the germline ends. Germline assignment: CDR1 SGHVS and CDR2 FNYEAQ. The data were produced by immunoSEQ multiplex PCR, yet TCRdb's version contains in-frame clones alone and is incomplete. The table has about 160,000 clones, over 65% seen once. This receptor was identified in a man in his fifties or sixties with acute or convalescent COVID-19. The source material was peripheral blood. This chain connects TRBV7-6 to TRBJ2-3; a possible D gene is TRBD1 (5 bases). This chain's CDR3 is CASSLAGAGRADTQYF. CDR3 DNA: TGTGCCAGCAGCTTAGCAGGGGCCGGCAGGGCAGATACGCAGTATTTT.